The clone carrying this T cell receptor beta chain was seen repeatedly, ten times or more. Its target is not known. From germline, CDR1 is MNHEY and CDR2 SMNVEV (reference sequence). V dropped 3 bases and J dropped 4 bases, with 11 bases sitting between them. The CDR3 length is 14 residues. The data were obtained in a study of T cell repertoires in cytomegalovirus infection. Points from the study as a whole: HLA-C-restricted CMV-specific TCR beta clonotypes prevailed in the ex vivo response.

TCRdb analysed the reads with MiXCR anew, one entry per CDR3 protein. The data contain 200,000 to 300,000 distinct CDR3 sequences, roughly an eighth of them singletons. The TCR was taken from a human donor in good health (CMV status not recorded). Some clones in this sample may be carry-over from other donors' samples. Material for sequencing was PBMCs. This rearrangement joins TRBV27 to TRBJ2-3; either TRBD1 or TRBD2 may supply D (5 bases each). The CDR3 DNA reads TGTGCCAGCAGTTTGAGGGGCGCAGCAGATACGCAGTATTTT. Its protein product is CASSLRGAADTQYF.